The next 20 T cell receptor beta chains were all read from a single sample in a study of blood T cells in healthy people across ages (dated by TCRdb to the mid-2010s). The library was prepared using 5' RACE. Data came from an Illumina HiSeq 2500. A second roughly 7 to 11 cycle PCR used a sample-barcoded 5' primer and a J-beta primer mix. TCRdb ran its own pipeline on the public reads, namely fastp trimming at Q25 and MiXCR clone calling, and kept in-frame beta chains. One record per CDR3 amino acid sequence lists the most common genes and DNA. The sample table lists around 800,000 distinct CDR3 sequences, under 45% of them with a count of one. The biggest ten clones account for approximately 20% of the sample. The sample was blood. Every receptor here comes from a man aged 60 to 69 in good health.

A few counts support this clonotype. The chain has TRBV29-1 and TRBJ1-2; 8 bases agree with TRBD1. The CDR3 has 13 residues. The ends lost 6 bases at V and 6 bases at J; junction bases unmatched: 9. The germline V gene has CDR1 SQVTM and CDR2 ANQGSEA. The CDR3 DNA sequence: TGCAGCGTCTCAGGGGGCGAGCATCATGGCTACACCTTC. It translates to CSVSGGEHHGYTF.

Points on this clonotype: Its ends do not fully match the called genes, so a read error is possible. The rearrangement joins TRBV12-3 or TRBV12-4 to TRBJ2-1; D possibly corresponds to TRBD1 (5 bases). The length of the CDR3 is 15 residues. The CDR3 sequence is CASSPRVGSHNEQFF. The CDR3 coding sequence is TGTGCCAGCAGTCCCAGGGTAGGCTCCCACAATGAGCAGTTCTTC.

This chain links TRBV20-1 with TRBJ2-3; D could derive from TRBD1 or TRBD2 (5 bases each). The CDR3 has 11 amino acids. The germline V gene encodes CDR1 DFQATT and CDR2 SNEGSKA (reference sequence). Trimming took off 6 bases at V and 4 bases at J, with 8 bases between the two ends. CDR3 DNA: TGCAGTGCGGGGGTGCCAGATACGCAGTATTTT. Translated, it gives CSAGVPDTQYF.

This clonotype turned up a few times. The rearrangement links TRBV10-3 to TRBJ2-5, with 10 bases identical to TRBD2. The CDR3 has 15 amino acids. Trimming removed 4 bases from V and 5 bases from J; junction bases left unmatched: 7. Germline V lookup: CDR1 ENHRY, CDR2 SYGVKD. In nucleotides, the CDR3 is TGTGCCATCAGTGCTAGCGGGGGTGTGACGGAGACCCAGTACTTC. As protein: CAISASGGVTETQYF.

The sample holds a few counts of this clonotype. The gene calls are TRBV12-3 or TRBV12-4 and TRBJ2-5; 9 positions agree with TRBD1. The J call may not be correct, given that the DNA end is closer to TRBJ2-7. The CDR3 consists of 13 residues. The CDR3 DNA is TGTGCCAGCAGTTGGACAGGGGAAAACGAGCAGTACTTC. It specifies CASSWTGENEQYF.

The CDR3: CASSVGTGGRETQYF. The CDR3 DNA follows: TGCGCCAGCAGCGTGGGGACGGGGGGTAGGGAGACCCAGTACTTC. The V call is TRBV5-1, the J call TRBJ2-5; 7 nucleotides match TRBD2. The CDR3 runs to 15 residues. CDR1 and CDR2 (germline): SGHRS, YFSETQ. Trimming took 4 bases from V and 5 from J; bases not matched to a gene: 11.

The genes are TRBV7-2 and TRBJ2-7; 11 bases line up with TRBD2. This CDR3 has 15 amino acids. In germline, CDR1 is SGHTA, CDR2 FQGNSA. V trimming: 2 bases; J trimming: 7 bases; junction bases outside the gene matches: 7. This chain's CDR3 is CASSLRSGGANEQYF. CDR3 sequence (DNA): TGTGCCAGCAGCTTACGTAGCGGGGGGGCTAATGAGCAGTACTTC.

This clonotype was observed a few times. The chain joins TRBV7-2 to TRBJ1-6; 8 bases align to TRBD1. The V gene end was trimmed by 1 base and the J gene end by 10 bases; junction bases not matched to a gene: 9. The CDR3 extends over 16 amino acids. The germline gives CDR1 SGHTA, CDR2 FQGNSA. The CDR3 DNA reads as TGTGCCAGCAGCTTAGTGGCAGGGGGCGCCGGATCACCCCTCCACTTT. This codes for CASSLVAGGAGSPLHF.

V usage is TRBV5-6 and J usage is TRBJ1-2; 7 bases align to TRBD1. V lost 0 bases to trimming and J lost 3 bases; unmatched junction nucleotides: 2. The length of the CDR3 is 14 residues. Germline lookup yields CDR1 SGHDT and CDR2 YYEEEE. The CDR3 DNA sequence: TGTGCCAGCAGCTTGGCCGACAGGGACTATGGCTACACCTTC. Its protein is CASSLADRDYGYTF.

This clonotype turned up a few times. The rearrangement joins TRBV7-2 to TRBJ1-2; 7 nucleotides match TRBD1. The CDR3 consists of 15 residues. V trimming: 7 bases; J trimming: 4 bases; junction bases outside the gene matches: 12. CDR1 is SGHTA and CDR2 is FQGNSA in the germline V gene. CDR3: CASNLSTGQGYGYTF. CDR3 nucleotides: TGTGCCAGCAACCTATCGACAGGGCAGGGCTATGGCTACACCTTC.

The rearrangement uses TRBV4-3 and TRBJ1-6, with 7 bases aligning to TRBD1. Germline-derived CDR1 and CDR2 are LGHNA and YSLEER. The CDR3 loop spans 15 amino acids. V lost 0 bases and J lost 6; bases outside the gene matches: 2. This CDR3 reads CASSQENRGNSPLHF. The CDR3, as DNA: TGCGCCAGCAGCCAAGAGAACAGGGGTAATTCACCCCTCCACTTT.

The chain carries TRBV12-5 and TRBJ2-3; D perhaps matches TRBD2 (5 bases). The V and J ends lost 5 bases and 6 bases respectively, with 15 bases between them. Germline lookup yields CDR1 LGHNT and CDR2 FRNRAP. CDR3 length: 14 amino acids. The CDR3 DNA reads TGTGCTAGTGGTGCGGGTACCCTTGAGGATACGCAGTATTTT. Translated: CASGAGTLEDTQYF. The full variable domain, with the rest looked up from reference TRBV12-5 and TRBJ2-3, is DARVTQTPRHKVTEMGQEVTMRCQPILGHNTVFWYRQTMMQGLELLAYFRNRAPLDDSGMPKDRFSAEMPDATLATLKIQPSEPRDSAVYFCASGAGTLEDTQYFGPGTRLTVL.

The V call is TRBV5-1, the J call TRBJ2-5; no clear D gene. V was trimmed by 5 bases and J by 3 bases, leaving 14 bases between them. Germline values: CDR1 SGHRS, CDR2 YFSETQ. The CDR3 consists of 14 residues. The CDR3 DNA follows: TGCGCCAGCAGACCAGGAGCTACCGAAGAGACCCAGTACTTC. Translation gives CASRPGATEETQYF.

A word on this clonotype: The junction shows a germline mismatch at one end, possibly a read error. The rearrangement uses TRBV19 and TRBJ2-6; D may be TRBD1 (5 bases). The CDR3 has 15 amino acids. Germline assignment: CDR1 LNHDA and CDR2 SQIVND (reference sequence). This chain's CDR3 is CASSMKFSGANVLTF. The CDR3 bases are TGTGCCAGTAGTATGAAGTTCTCTGGGGCCAACGTCTTGACTTTC.

This clonotype was observed a few times. The chain employs TRBV11-2 and TRBJ1-2; 7 nucleotides align to TRBD1. CDR1 is SGHAT, CDR2 FQNNGV, per germline. Trimming cost V 6 bases and J 5 bases; bases outside gene matches: 6. The CDR3 loop spans 13 amino acids. The CDR3 loop is CASRVGTEYGYTF. The CDR3 DNA follows: TGTGCCAGCAGAGTCGGGACAGAGTATGGCTACACCTTC.

The chain uses TRBV20-1 and TRBJ2-3; TRBD2 is a possible D gene (7 bases). The V gene's germline CDR1 is DFQATT and CDR2 SNEGSKA (reference sequence). The CDR3 sequence is 15 residues long. Trimming took 5 bases from V and 3 from J, leaving 18 bases between them. CDR3 sequence reads: CSAVGRGGMTDTQYF. In DNA form, the CDR3 reads TGCAGTGCTGTGGGGAGGGGGGGCATGACAGATACGCAGTATTTT.

The sample holds a few counts of this clonotype. The J gene is TRBJ2-1, the V gene TRBV29-1; D unclear. The germline gives CDR1 SQVTM, CDR2 ANQGSEA. The CDR3 has 10 residues. Written as DNA, the CDR3 is TGCAGTGCTCTGGCGAATGAGCAGTTCTTC. It translates to CSALANEQFF.

This chain links TRBV4-1 with TRBJ1-1; 8 bases are a match to TRBD1. The ends lost 6 bases at V and 2 bases at J; junction bases unmatched: 5. Germline V lookup: CDR1 MGHRA, CDR2 YSYEKL. This CDR3 has 14 amino acids. The CDR3 reads CASSRDRTNTEAFF. CDR3 sequence (DNA): TGCGCCAGCAGTCGGGACAGGACCAACACTGAAGCTTTCTTT.

V and J are TRBV6-2 or TRBV6-3 and TRBJ2-7; D is ambiguous. Trimming cost V 0 bases and J 0 bases, with 12 bases left between them. Germline CDR1 is MNHEY and CDR2 is SVGEGT. The CDR3 consists of 16 residues. CDR3 region: CASSYSGLRSSYEQYF. Written as DNA, the CDR3 is TGTGCCAGCAGTTACTCGGGCCTGAGGAGCTCCTACGAGCAGTACTTC.

The chain has TRBV7-2 and TRBJ2-3; D tentatively fits TRBD1 or TRBD2 (5 bases each). The CDR3 is made up of 16 amino acids. Germline V gene sequence: CDR1 SGHTA, CDR2 FQGNSA. V was pared by 4 bases and J by 3 bases, with 17 bases between. The CDR3 protein is CASSSTTGKGTDTQYF. CDR3 sequence (DNA): TGTGCCAGCAGCTCAACCACGGGAAAGGGGACAGATACGCAGTATTTT.